These T cell receptor beta chains were read from a single sample in a study of technical replicates of blood from four donors. The table came from immunoSEQ multiplex PCR; TCRdb's copy has only in-frame clones and leaves some out. The sample includes some 56,000 clones, around 95% of them seen just once. The sequencing sample was made of PBMCs. Receptor source: a human donor in good health. Some clones in this sample may be carry-over from other donors' samples. CDR3s include the opening cysteine and the closing phenylalanine or tryptophan. A D gene is named only where the DNA matches it firmly. Rows give clone size only sometimes, using once, few, many, or a class for an expanded clone.

clone size,D gene,V gene,J gene,CDR3 DNA,CDR3 protein
-,TRBD2,TRBV27,TRBJ2-7,TGTGCCAGCAGTTTAAGGTTCGGGGGGGCGGCCTACGAGCAGTACTTC,CASSLRFGGAAYEQYF
once,-,TRBV7-2,TRBJ2-7,TGTGCCAGCAGCTTTCAACAGGGTTACGAGCAGTACTTC,CASSFQQGYEQYF
-,TRBD1,TRBV9,TRBJ2-7,TGTGCCAGCAGCGTCCAACCGGACAGGGTAAACGAGCAGTACTTC,CASSVQPDRVNEQYF
-,-,TRBV7-6,TRBJ2-5,TGTGCCAGCAGCACGTCTCTCGGCCAAGAGACCCAGTACTTC,CASSTSLGQETQYF
-,-,TRBV5-5,TRBJ1-2,TGTGCCAGCAGCCCGTTGGTGGGCCCCGCGGGCTACACCTTC,CASSPLVGPAGYTF
-,TRBD1,TRBV10-3,TRBJ1-1,TGTGCCATCAGTGAGTCGGACAGGGGGAAGACTGAAGCTTTCTTT,CAISESDRGKTEAFF
-,-,TRBV9,TRBJ2-2,TGTGCCAGCAGCCTCCTCGGTGGAGTAGTCGGGGAGCTGTTTTTT,CASSLLGGVVGELFF
-,-,TRBV6-5,TRBJ2-7,TGTGCCAGCAGGGCCGGGACTGGCGCCTACGAGCAGTACTTC,CASRAGTGAYEQYF
-,TRBD2,TRBV28,TRBJ2-1,TGTGCCAGCAGTTTACGTGGCGGGGGGGAGCAGTTCTTC,CASSLRGGGEQFF
-,TRBD1,TRBV19,TRBJ2-5,TGTGCCAGTAGTGCCACAGGGGGGAGCCAAGAGACCCAGTACTTC,CASSATGGSQETQYF
-,TRBD1,TRBV4-3,TRBJ1-6,TGCGCCAGCAGCCAAGGTGGCAGGGGGAAAGGTTCACCCCTCCACTTT,CASSQGGRGKGSPLHF
once,TRBD2,TRBV19,TRBJ2-7,TGTGCCAGTAGCCGTACAGGACTAGCGGGAGAGGATGAGCAGTACTTC,CASSRTGLAGEDEQYF
-,-,TRBV6-5,TRBJ1-1,TGTGCCAGCAGAACAAACACTGAAGCTTTCTTT,CASRTNTEAFF
once,TRBD2,TRBV11-3,TRBJ2-4,TGTGCCAGCAGCTTAGATTCCTTTGGGACTAGCGGGAGGAGGGACATTCAGTACTTC,CASSLDSFGTSGRRDIQYF
-,-,TRBV12-2,TRBJ2-7,TGTGCAAGTCGCAACGGGACTAGCGATCCCTTAGTTGGCTACGAGCAGTACTTC,CASRNGTSDPLVGYEQYF
-,-,TRBV7-8,TRBJ2-7,TGTGCCAGCAGCTTAGACGGCGGCCACGCCCTGGTCTCCTACGAGCAGTACTTC,CASSLDGGHALVSYEQYF
once,TRBD1,TRBV7-3,TRBJ1-3,TGTGCCAGCAGCCCCGGGGACAGGGGGGGAATCTCTGGAAACACCATATATTTT,CASSPGDRGGISGNTIYF
-,TRBD1,TRBV5-3,TRBJ1-1,TGTGCCAGAAGCCCTTGTTTGGACAGGGGGCCGAACACTGAAGCTTTCTTT,CARSPCLDRGPNTEAFF
-,-,TRBV15,TRBJ1-6,TGTGCCACCAGCAGAGGGACAGCCCTCGGTTCACCCCTCCACTTT,CATSRGTALGSPLHF
-,TRBD1,TRBV9,TRBJ2-1,TGTGCCAGCAGCGTCTGGACAGGTTCCGTGAATGAGCAGTTCTTC,CASSVWTGSVNEQFF
-,TRBD1,TRBV7-8,TRBJ2-7,TGTGCCAGCAGCTTTCCGGGACAGGGATCCGGGCAGTACTTC,CASSFPGQGSGQYF
-,TRBD1,TRBV18,TRBJ1-1,TGTGCCAGCACAGGACAGGTGAACACTGAAGCTTTCTTT,CASTGQVNTEAFF
-,-,TRBV6-6,TRBJ2-1,TGTGCCAGCAGCGACTGGGAGAGGGTCAATGAGCAGTTCTTC,CASSDWERVNEQFF
-,TRBD2,TRBV5-1,TRBJ2-2,TGCGCCAGCAGCCCCCGGGCTAGCGGGAGGAACACCGGGGAGCTGTTTTTT,CASSPRASGRNTGELFF
-,TRBD1,TRBV6-1,TRBJ2-3,TGTGCCAGCAGTGAACAGACAGGGGTTTTAGATACGCAGTATTTT,CASSEQTGVLDTQYF
once,TRBD1,TRBV23-1,TRBJ2-4,TGCGCCAGCAGATCCGGGACAGAGGGTTGGAACATTCAGTACTTC,CASRSGTEGWNIQYF
-,TRBD2,TRBV30,TRBJ2-2,TGTGCCTGGAGTCCTAGCGGCCCCACCGGGGAGCTGTTTTTT,CAWSPSGPTGELFF
-,-,TRBV5-1,TRBJ1-3,TGCGCCAGCAGCTTGGATGGTACCCAGGCGAACACCATATATTTT,CASSLDGTQANTIYF
-,-,TRBV30,TRBJ2-5,TGTGCCTGGAGTAGAGGGGAGACCCAGTACTTC,CAWSRGETQYF
-,TRBD1,TRBV7-9,TRBJ2-5,TGTGCCAGCAGCTCCCGAGGGGGCTTTGAGACCCAGTACTTC,CASSSRGGFETQYF
-,-,TRBV4-3,TRBJ2-3,TGCGCCAGCAGCCAAGATAGGCGGGGCTACACAGATACGCAGTATTTT,CASSQDRRGYTDTQYF
-,TRBD2,TRBV6-5,TRBJ2-7,TGTGCCAGCAGTTACGGAGCGGGGGGCCCCTACGAGCAGTACTTC,CASSYGAGGPYEQYF
-,TRBD1,TRBV9,TRBJ1-4,TGTGCCAGCAGCGTAGGGAGACAGGGGGAATATTCTACAACTAATGAAAAACTGTTTTTT,CASSVGRQGEYSTTNEKLFF
-,TRBD2,TRBV4-3,TRBJ2-1,TGCGCCAGCAGCCAATCGCGGGGACTAGCGGTTGAGCAGTTCTTC,CASSQSRGLAVEQFF
-,-,TRBV9,TRBJ1-1,TGTGCCAGCAGCGTAGGTGTAGGAGGGAACACTGAAGCTTTCTTT,CASSVGVGGNTEAFF
-,TRBD1,TRBV13,TRBJ2-7,TGTGCCAGCAGCGATCCGGGACAGGGGGGGGAGGAGCAGTACTTC,CASSDPGQGGEEQYF
-,-,TRBV7-8,TRBJ1-3,TGTGCCAGCAGCTTAGTTAGGACAGCTGGAAACACCATATATTTT,CASSLVRTAGNTIYF
-,-,TRBV18,TRBJ1-6,TGTGCCAGCTCACCAGCGAGCTCCTATAATTCACCCCTCCACTTT,CASSPASSYNSPLHF
-,-,TRBV7-9,TRBJ2-1,TGTGCCAGCAGCTTAGCGAGAAGGGGTTCCTACAATGAGCAGTTCTTC,CASSLARRGSYNEQFF
-,-,TRBV4-3,TRBJ2-7,TGCGCCAGCAGCTTCCCCTCAGGGGCTCCGGGCCCAGGGGTCGAGCAGTACTTC,CASSFPSGAPGPGVEQYF
-,-,TRBV6-1,TRBJ1-1,TGTGCCAGCAGTGTGGACTGGAACACTGAAGCTTTCTTT,CASSVDWNTEAFF
-,TRBD2,TRBV5-1,TRBJ2-5,TGCGCCAGCAGCTTGGGGACTAGCGGGGGGCTGGTGGAGACCCAGTACTTC,CASSLGTSGGLVETQYF
-,-,TRBV29-1,TRBJ2-1,TGCAGCGTTGAAGGACAGACCACTGGGAATGAGCAGTTCTTC,CSVEGQTTGNEQFF
-,TRBD2,TRBV5-6,TRBJ2-2,TGTGCCAGCAGCTTTGCCGGGAGGACCACCGGGGAGCTGTTTTTT,CASSFAGRTTGELFF
once,TRBD1,TRBV18,TRBJ1-1,TGTGCCAGCTCATCCACCAGGGGGCCAACTGAAGCTTTCTTT,CASSSTRGPTEAFF
-,TRBD1,TRBV9,TRBJ1-2,TGTGCCAGCAGCCCAGGACAGGGGAACTATGGCTACACCTTC,CASSPGQGNYGYTF
-,-,TRBV5-6,TRBJ1-2,TGTGCCAGCAGCTTGGGGAGTACTAACTATGGCTACACCTTC,CASSLGSTNYGYTF
-,TRBD1,TRBV7-6,TRBJ1-1,TGTGCCAGCAGCTACAGAGCTCCCTCAACGGGACAGAGGAACACTGAAGCTTTCTTT,CASSYRAPSTGQRNTEAFF
-,TRBD2,TRBV7-2,TRBJ2-5,TGTGCCAGCAGCTTAGCGCAGCCGCGGGAGGTGGAGACCCAGTACTTC,CASSLAQPREVETQYF
once,-,TRBV25-1,TRBJ1-1,TGTGCCAGCAGTACGCTGGACAGAACTGAAGCTTTCTTT,CASSTLDRTEAFF
-,TRBD1,TRBV9,TRBJ2-3,TGTGCCAGCACCTTTGGGACAGCTAGCACAGATACGCAGTATTTT,CASTFGTASTDTQYF
-,-,TRBV5-1,TRBJ2-1,TGCGCCAGCAGGCCCGCGAGGTGGAGCTCCTACAATGAGCAGTTCTTC,CASRPARWSSYNEQFF
-,TRBD1,TRBV6-5,TRBJ1-2,TGTGCCAGCAGGCTGGGACAGAACTATGGCTACACCTTC,CASRLGQNYGYTF
-,-,TRBV7-3,TRBJ1-2,TGTGCCAGCAGCCCGGGGGGGGCCGTCTATGGCTACACCTTC,CASSPGGAVYGYTF
-,-,TRBV18,TRBJ1-1,TGTGCCAGCTCACCACGGGCCAGGGACACTGAAGCTTTCTTT,CASSPRARDTEAFF